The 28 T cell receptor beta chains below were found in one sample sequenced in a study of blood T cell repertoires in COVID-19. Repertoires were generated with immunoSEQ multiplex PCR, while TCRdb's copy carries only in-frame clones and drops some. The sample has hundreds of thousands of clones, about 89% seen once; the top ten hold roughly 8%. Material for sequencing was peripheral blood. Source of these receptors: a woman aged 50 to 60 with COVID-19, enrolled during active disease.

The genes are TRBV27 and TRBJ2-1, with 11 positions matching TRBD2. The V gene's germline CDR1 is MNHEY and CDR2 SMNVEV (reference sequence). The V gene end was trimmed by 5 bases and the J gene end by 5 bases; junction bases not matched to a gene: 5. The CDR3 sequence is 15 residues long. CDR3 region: CASSTLAGVNNEQFF. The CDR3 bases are TGTGCCAGCAGTACACTAGCGGGGGTTAACAATGAGCAGTTCTTC.

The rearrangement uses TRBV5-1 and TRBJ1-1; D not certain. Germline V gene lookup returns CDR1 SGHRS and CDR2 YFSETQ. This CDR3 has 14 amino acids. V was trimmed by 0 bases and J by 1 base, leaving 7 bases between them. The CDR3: CASSLVGANTEAFF. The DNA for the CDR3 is TGCGCCAGCAGCTTGGTGGGAGCGAACACTGAAGCTTTCTTT.

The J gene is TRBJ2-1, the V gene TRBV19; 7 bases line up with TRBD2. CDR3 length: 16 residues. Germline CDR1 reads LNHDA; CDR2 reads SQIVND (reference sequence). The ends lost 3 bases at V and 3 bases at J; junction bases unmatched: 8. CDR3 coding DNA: TGTGCCAGTAGTATCAGCGGGGCATCCCTCTACAATGAGCAGTTCTTC. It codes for CASSISGASLYNEQFF.

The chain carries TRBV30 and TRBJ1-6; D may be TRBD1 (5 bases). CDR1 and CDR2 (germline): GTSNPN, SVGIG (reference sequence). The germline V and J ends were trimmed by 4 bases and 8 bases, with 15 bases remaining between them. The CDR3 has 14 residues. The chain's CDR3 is CAWNRRGRDSPLHF. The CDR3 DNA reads TGTGCCTGGAACAGGAGGGGCAGGGATTCACCCCTCCACTTT.

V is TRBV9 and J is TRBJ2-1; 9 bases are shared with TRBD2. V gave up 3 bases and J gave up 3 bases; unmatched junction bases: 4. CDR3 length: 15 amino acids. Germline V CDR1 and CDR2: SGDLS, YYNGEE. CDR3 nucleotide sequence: TGTGCCAGCAGCGATAGCGGGGGTAGCTACAATGAGCAGTTCTTC. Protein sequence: CASSDSGGSYNEQFF.

The CDR3 DNA follows: TGTGCCAGCTCACCAGAGGGACAACCCTCACCCCTCCACTTT. Protein product: CASSPEGQPSPLHF. This rearrangement joins TRBV18 to TRBJ1-6; possible D gene TRBD1, 6 bases. The CDR3 has 14 residues. V was cut by 2 bases and J by 10 bases, with 12 bases left in between. Looked up from germline, CDR1 is KGHSH and CDR2 is LQKENI.

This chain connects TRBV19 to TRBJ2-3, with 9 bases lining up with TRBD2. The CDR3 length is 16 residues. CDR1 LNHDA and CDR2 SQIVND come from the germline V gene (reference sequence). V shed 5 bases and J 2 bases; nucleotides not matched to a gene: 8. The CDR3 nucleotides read TGTGCCAGTAGTCCTCTAGCGGGGATAATCACAGATACGCAGTATTTT. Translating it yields CASSPLAGIITDTQYF.

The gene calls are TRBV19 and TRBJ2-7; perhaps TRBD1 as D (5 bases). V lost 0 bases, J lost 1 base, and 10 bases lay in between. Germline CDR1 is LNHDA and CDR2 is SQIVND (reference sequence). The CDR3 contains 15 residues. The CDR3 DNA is TGTGCCAGTAGTATAGACAGGGCCGCGTCCTACGAGCAGTACTTC. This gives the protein CASSIDRAASYEQYF.

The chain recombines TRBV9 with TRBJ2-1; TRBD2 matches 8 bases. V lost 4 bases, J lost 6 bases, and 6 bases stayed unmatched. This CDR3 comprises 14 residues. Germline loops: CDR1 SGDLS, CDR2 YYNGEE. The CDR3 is CASSSPGGANEQFF. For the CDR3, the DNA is TGTGCCAGCAGCTCCCCCGGGGGGGCCAATGAGCAGTTCTTC.

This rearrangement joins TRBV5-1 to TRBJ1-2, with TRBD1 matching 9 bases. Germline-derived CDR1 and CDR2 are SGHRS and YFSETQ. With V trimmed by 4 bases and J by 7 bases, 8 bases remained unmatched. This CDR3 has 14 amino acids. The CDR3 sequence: CASSRDRELGGYTF. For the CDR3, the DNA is TGCGCCAGCAGCCGGGACAGGGAACTAGGTGGCTACACCTTC.

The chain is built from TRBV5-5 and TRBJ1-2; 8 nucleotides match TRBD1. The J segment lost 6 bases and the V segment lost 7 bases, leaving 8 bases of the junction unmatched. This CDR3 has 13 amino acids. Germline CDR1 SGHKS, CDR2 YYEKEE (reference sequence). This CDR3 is CASSDRGRNGYTF. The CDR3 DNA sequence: TGTGCCAGCTCAGACAGGGGACGGAATGGCTACACCTTC. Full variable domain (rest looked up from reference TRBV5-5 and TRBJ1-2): DAGVTQSPTHLIKTRGQQVTLRCSPISGHKSVSWYQQVLGQGPQFIFQYYEKEERGRGNFPDRFSARQFPNYSSELNVNALLLGDSALYLCASSDRGRNGYTFGSGTRLTVV.

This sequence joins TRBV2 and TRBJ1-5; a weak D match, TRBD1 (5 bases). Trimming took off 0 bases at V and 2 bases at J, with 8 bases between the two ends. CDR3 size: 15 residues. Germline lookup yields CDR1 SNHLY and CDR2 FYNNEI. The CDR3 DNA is TGTGCCAGCAGTGAAGCGTGGGGGGGCAATCAGCCCCAGCATTTT. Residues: CASSEAWGGNQPQHF.

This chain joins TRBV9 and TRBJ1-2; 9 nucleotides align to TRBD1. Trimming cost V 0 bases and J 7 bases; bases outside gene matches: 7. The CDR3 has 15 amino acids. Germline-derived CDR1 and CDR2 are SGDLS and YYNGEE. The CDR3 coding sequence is TGTGCCAGCAGCGTAGATCCGGACAGGGGATCTGGCTACACCTTC. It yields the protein CASSVDPDRGSGYTF.

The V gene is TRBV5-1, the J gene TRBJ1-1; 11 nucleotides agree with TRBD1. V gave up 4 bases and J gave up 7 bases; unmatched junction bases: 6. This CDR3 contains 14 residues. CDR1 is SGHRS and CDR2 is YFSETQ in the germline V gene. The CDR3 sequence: CASSLGQGAGEAFF. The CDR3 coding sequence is TGCGCCAGCAGCCTAGGACAGGGGGCGGGTGAAGCTTTCTTT.

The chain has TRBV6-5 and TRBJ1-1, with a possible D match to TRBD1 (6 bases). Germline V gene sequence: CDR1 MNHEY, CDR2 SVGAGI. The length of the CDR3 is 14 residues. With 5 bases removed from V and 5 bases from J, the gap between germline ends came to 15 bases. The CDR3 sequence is CASSPRGPATEAFF. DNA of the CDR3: TGTGCCAGCAGTCCCAGGGGCCCCGCAACTGAAGCTTTCTTT.

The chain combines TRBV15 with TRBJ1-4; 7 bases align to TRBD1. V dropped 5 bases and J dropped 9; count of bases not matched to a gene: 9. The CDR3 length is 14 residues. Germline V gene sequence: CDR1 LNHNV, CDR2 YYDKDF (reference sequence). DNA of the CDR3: TGTGCCACCAGCCACGGGCGACAGGGAAAAAAACTGTTTTTT. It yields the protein CATSHGRQGKKLFF. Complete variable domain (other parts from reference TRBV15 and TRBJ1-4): DAMVIQNPRYQVTQFGKPVTLSCSQTLNHNVMYWYQQKSSQAPKLLFHYYDKDFNNEADTPDNFQSRRPNTSFCFLDIRSPGLGDTAMYLCATSHGRQGKKLFFGSGTQLSVL.

CDR3 nucleotides: TGTGCCAGCAGCTCCGGGATCCTTGATTATAGCAATCAGCCCCAGCATTTT. It specifies CASSSGILDYSNQPQHF. The chain has TRBV5-5 and TRBJ1-5; no definite D call. Per germline, CDR1 SGHKS and CDR2 YYEKEE (reference sequence). Trimming left V 3 bases short and J 0 bases short, with 16 bases between. This CDR3 contains 17 residues.

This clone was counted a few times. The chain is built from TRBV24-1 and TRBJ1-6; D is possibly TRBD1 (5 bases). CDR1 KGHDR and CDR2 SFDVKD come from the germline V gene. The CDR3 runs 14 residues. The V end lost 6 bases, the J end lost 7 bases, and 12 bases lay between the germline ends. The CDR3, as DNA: TGTGCCACCAGTCGTGGGGGGTCAAATTCACCCCTCCACTTT. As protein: CATSRGGSNSPLHF.

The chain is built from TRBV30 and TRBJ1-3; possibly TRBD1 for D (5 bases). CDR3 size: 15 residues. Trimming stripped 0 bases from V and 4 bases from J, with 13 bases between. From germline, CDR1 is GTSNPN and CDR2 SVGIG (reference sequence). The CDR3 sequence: CAWSVMTAWGNTIYF. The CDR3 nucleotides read TGTGCCTGGAGTGTAATGACAGCCTGGGGAAACACCATATATTTT.

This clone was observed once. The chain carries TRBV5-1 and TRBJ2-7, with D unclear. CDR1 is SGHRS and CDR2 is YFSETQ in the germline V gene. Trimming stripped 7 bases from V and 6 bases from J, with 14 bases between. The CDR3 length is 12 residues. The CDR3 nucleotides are TGCGCCAGCCCCACCGAACCGGGCGAGCAGTACTTC. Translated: CASPTEPGEQYF.

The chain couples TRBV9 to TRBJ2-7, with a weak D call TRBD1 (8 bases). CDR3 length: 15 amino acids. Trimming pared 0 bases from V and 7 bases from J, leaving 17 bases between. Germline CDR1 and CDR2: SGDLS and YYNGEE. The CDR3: CASSVAPGQGGEQYF. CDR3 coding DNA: TGTGCCAGCAGCGTAGCTCCCGGACAGGGAGGGGAGCAGTACTTC.

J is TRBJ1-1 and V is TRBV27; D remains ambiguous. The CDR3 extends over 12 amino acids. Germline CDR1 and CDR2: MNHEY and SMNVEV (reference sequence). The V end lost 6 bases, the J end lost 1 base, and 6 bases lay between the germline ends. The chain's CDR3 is CASRAGNTEAFF. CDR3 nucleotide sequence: TGTGCCAGCAGGGCGGGGAACACTGAAGCTTTCTTT.

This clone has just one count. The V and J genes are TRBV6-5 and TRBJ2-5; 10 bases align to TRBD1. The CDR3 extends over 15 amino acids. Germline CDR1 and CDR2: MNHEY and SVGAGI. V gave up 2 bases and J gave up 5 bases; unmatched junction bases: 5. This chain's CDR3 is CASSYRDRGEETQYF. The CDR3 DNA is TGTGCCAGCAGTTACAGGGACAGGGGTGAGGAGACCCAGTACTTC.

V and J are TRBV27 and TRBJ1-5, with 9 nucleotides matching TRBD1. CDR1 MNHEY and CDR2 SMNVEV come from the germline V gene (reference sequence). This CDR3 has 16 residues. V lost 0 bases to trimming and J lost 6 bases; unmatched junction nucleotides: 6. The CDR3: CASSLSRTGDSQPQHF. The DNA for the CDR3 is TGTGCCAGCAGTTTATCGCGGACAGGGGATAGTCAGCCCCAGCATTTT.

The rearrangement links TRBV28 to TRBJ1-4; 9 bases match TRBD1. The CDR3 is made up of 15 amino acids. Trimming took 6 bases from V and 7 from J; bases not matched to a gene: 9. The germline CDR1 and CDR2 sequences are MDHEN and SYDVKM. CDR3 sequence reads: CASRPQQGAIEKLFF. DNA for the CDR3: TGTGCCAGCAGGCCTCAACAGGGGGCAATTGAAAAACTGTTTTTT. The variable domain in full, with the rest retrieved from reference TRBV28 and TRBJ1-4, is DVKVTQSSRYLVKRTGEKVFLECVQDMDHENMFWYRQDPGLGLRLIYFSYDVKMKEKGDIPEGYSVSREKKERFSLILESASTNQTSMYLCASRPQQGAIEKLFFGSGTQLSVL.

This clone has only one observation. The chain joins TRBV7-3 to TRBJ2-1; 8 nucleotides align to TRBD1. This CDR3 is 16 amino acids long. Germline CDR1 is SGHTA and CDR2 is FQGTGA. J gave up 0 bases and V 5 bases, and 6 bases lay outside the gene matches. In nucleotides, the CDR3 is TGTGCCAGCAGCACCACAGGGGGAAACTCCTACAATGAGCAGTTCTTC. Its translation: CASSTTGGNSYNEQFF. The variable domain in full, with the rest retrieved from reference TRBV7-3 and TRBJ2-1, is GAGVSQTPSNKVTEKGKYVELRCDPISGHTALYWYRQSLGQGPEFLIYFQGTGAADDSGLPNDRFFAVRPEGSVSTLKIQRTERGDSAVYLCASSTTGGNSYNEQFFGPGTRLTVL.

The CDR3 loop reads CASSVGQGAPRKDTQYF. CDR3 in DNA: TGTGCCAGCAGCGTCGGACAGGGGGCTCCCCGGAAAGATACGCAGTATTTT. The V and J genes are TRBV9 and TRBJ2-3; 11 nucleotides align to TRBD1. The germline V gene has CDR1 SGDLS and CDR2 YYNGEE. After removal of 2 bases from V and 5 bases from J, the junction contained 10 bases not matched to a gene. The CDR3 is 17 amino acids.

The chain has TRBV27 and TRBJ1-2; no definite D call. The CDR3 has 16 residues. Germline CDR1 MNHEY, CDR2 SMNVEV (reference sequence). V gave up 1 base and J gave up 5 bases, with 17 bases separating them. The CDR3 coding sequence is TGTGCCAGCAGTTTATTCCCCACCTCCACTGAATATGGCTACACCTTC. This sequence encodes CASSLFPTSTEYGYTF.